The 8 T cell receptor beta chains given below trace back to one sample, sequenced in a study of T cell responses to AZD1222 COVID-19 vaccine. Method: immunoSEQ multiplex PCR; TCRdb's copy keeps in-frame clones and lacks some. The table includes 98,000 or so clones, about 89% detected once. Specimen: peripheral blood, collected 28 days after the second dose of the MenACWY control vaccine. These receptor sequences come from an adult who received the MenACWY meningococcal vaccine as a control.

The chain is built from TRBV7-8 and TRBJ1-5; 10 nucleotides line up with TRBD1. The CDR3 totals 18 residues. The junction had 9 bases not matched to a gene; V was cut back by 2 bases and J by 2 bases. CDR1 SGHVS and CDR2 FQNEAQ come from the germline V gene. The CDR3 is CASSLRMAGTGGNQPQHF. The CDR3 nucleotides read TGTGCCAGCAGCTTACGGATGGCCGGGACAGGGGGCAATCAGCCCCAGCATTTT.

J is TRBJ2-3 and V is TRBV5-8; D unresolved. CDR1 and CDR2 (germline): SGHTS, YDEGEE. The CDR3 is 17 amino acids. The V end was cut by 4 bases, the J end by 0 bases, with 18 bases between. This chain's CDR3 is CASSVGAGALSTDTQYF. The CDR3 bases are TGTGCCAGCAGCGTAGGCGCAGGAGCACTAAGCACAGATACGCAGTATTTT.

The chain employs TRBV5-6 and TRBJ1-3, with D unresolved. The CDR3 has 14 amino acids. V was trimmed by 2 bases and J by 2 bases, leaving 8 bases between them. Germline CDR1 and CDR2: SGHDT and YYEEEE. CDR3 sequence reads: CASSFNKAGNTIYF. Written as DNA, the CDR3 is TGTGCCAGCAGCTTTAATAAAGCTGGAAACACCATATATTTT.

With respect to this clone: The germline gene is not matched at one end of the junction; a read error may be the cause. This chain uses TRBV7-2 with TRBJ1-6; no clear D gene. The CDR3 sequence is 15 residues long. Germline V CDR1 and CDR2: SGHTA, FQGNSA. The CDR3 bases are TGTGCCAGCAGGTTAGGAGGGTTTTATAATTCACCCCTCCACTTT. It translates to CASRLGGFYNSPLHF.

This sequence joins TRBV3-1 (or the pseudogene TRBV3-2) and TRBJ1-1, with D perhaps TRBD1 (6 bases). Germline-derived CDR1 and CDR2 are LGHDT and YNNKEL (reference sequence). There are 11 residues in the CDR3. The ends were cut back, 6 bases at V and 12 bases at J, with 14 bases in the middle. The DNA of the CDR3 is TGTGCCAGCAGACTCACGGGACATACTTTCTTT. Amino acids: CASRLTGHTFF.

This clone was counted once. The rearrangement joins TRBV6-5 to TRBJ2-7; possibly TRBD1 for D (6 bases). In germline, CDR1 is MNHEY, CDR2 SVGAGI. The CDR3 is made up of 13 amino acids. Trimming took 6 bases from V and 2 from J, leaving 11 bases between them. CDR3 bases: TGTGCCAGCAGCCTGACAGGAACCTACGAGCAGTACTTC. Translation: CASSLTGTYEQYF.

The V call is TRBV7-2, the J call TRBJ2-7, with 7 positions matching TRBD2. Germline CDR1 is SGHTA and CDR2 is FQGNSA. V lost 2 bases to trimming and J lost 0 bases; unmatched junction nucleotides: 7. The CDR3 spans 16 residues. CDR3 protein: CASSLTSSGVSYEQYF. The CDR3 DNA reads TGTGCCAGCAGCTTAACCTCGAGCGGGGTCTCCTACGAGCAGTACTTC.

The chain joins TRBV4-3 to TRBJ2-7; TRBD1 is a possible D gene (6 bases). The CDR3 is made up of 16 amino acids. Germline V CDR1 and CDR2: LGHNA, YSLEER. Trimming stripped 2 bases from V and 2 bases from J, with 16 bases between. The CDR3 is CASSQRLGQGTYEQYF. Written as DNA, the CDR3 is TGCGCCAGCAGCCAACGATTGGGACAAGGGACCTACGAGCAGTACTTC.